This is a list of T cell receptor beta chains from one sample in a study of human T cells and chemical hapten exposure. TCRdb reanalysed the RACE reads using MiXCR and keeps one entry per CDR3 protein. The repertoire includes some 51,000 distinct CDR3 sequences, about 9.4% of them detected once, and around 15% sits in the top ten. The sequencing used whole blood, collected in connection with sensitization to the hapten diphenylcyclopropenone (DPC). These receptors were collected from a woman aged 35 to 49 with alopecia areata. Some clones in this sample may be carry-over from other donors' samples. Both conserved end residues are part of each CDR3. A D gene is named only where the DNA matches it firmly. Clone size appears in some rows only: once, few, many, or a class for an expanded clone.

j_call v_call d_call clone_size cdr3_aa cdr3_nt
TRBJ1-5 TRBV27 . many CASSPGLGPQHF TGTGCCAGCAGCCCCGGCTTAGGACCCCAGCATTTT
TRBJ1-6 TRBV6-5 TRBD1 . CASSKDRDKAPLHF TGTGCCAGCAGTAAGGACAGGGACAAGGCACCCCTCCACTTT
TRBJ1-4 TRBV12-3/TRBV12-4 . few CASSFKGNEKLFF TGTGCCAGCAGTTTTAAGGGGAATGAAAAACTGTTTTTT
TRBJ1-1 TRBV20-1 TRBD1 many CSARGAGGVTEAFF TGCAGTGCTAGAGGGGCAGGGGGCGTCACTGAAGCTTTCTTT
TRBJ2-1 TRBV2 TRBD1 many CASSTDRVGDNEQFF TGTGCCAGCAGTACCGACAGGGTAGGAGACAATGAGCAGTTCTTC
TRBJ1-2 TRBV20-1 . . CSARDLRGYTF TGCAGTGCTAGAGATCTTCGGGGCTACACCTTC
TRBJ2-3 TRBV12-3/TRBV12-4 . medium-sized CASTARAGATDTQYF TGTGCCAGCACCGCCAGGGCAGGGGCCACAGATACGCAGTATTTT
TRBJ2-7 TRBV7-6 . . CASSFQDTGYEQYF TGTGCCAGCAGCTTCCAGGACACTGGTTACGAGCAGTACTTC
TRBJ1-5 TRBV20-1 . many CSAKGGVNSNQPQHF TGCAGTGCCAAGGGGGGAGTAAATAGCAATCAGCCCCAGCATTTT
TRBJ2-5 TRBV7-8 TRBD2 few CASWVAGETQYF TGTGCCAGCTGGGTAGCGGGGGAGACCCAGTACTTC
TRBJ2-1 TRBV28 . many CASSLIVGGGDEQFF TGTGCCAGCAGTTTAATAGTCGGCGGGGGCGATGAGCAGTTCTTC
TRBJ1-2 TRBV4-3 . . CASSQDMRRQANYGYTF TGCGCCAGCAGCCAAGATATGAGACGGCAAGCTAACTATGGCTACACCTTC
TRBJ2-1 TRBV14 . many CASSSRLSWEYNEQFF TGTGCCAGCAGCTCTCGCCTCAGTTGGGAGTACAATGAGCAGTTCTTC